This record looks at one T cell receptor beta chain sequence and its context. Its cognate antigen is unknown. The V end was cut by 6 bases, the J end by 8 bases, with 13 bases between. Germline CDR1 is MNHEY and CDR2 is SVGEGT. This CDR3 has 12 residues. The entry originates in a study of T cell repertoires in cytomegalovirus infection. Study summary: CMV epitopes in the study were HLA-C-restricted (recently identified) and HLA-B-restricted (well studied). Indicated by public TCR beta signatures were CMV infection and matching HLA type.

TCRdb reprocessed the reads with MiXCR, giving one entry per CDR3 protein. The top ten clones hold 15% to 20% of a sample with about 500,000 distinct CDR3 sequences, about 33% of them seen once. Regarding the study as a whole: Adding up the frequency of public TCR beta families identified people who carried CMV plus the relevant HLA. Ex vivo, HLA-C-restricted CMV-specific TCR beta clonotypes prevailed over the rest of the response.

The chain combines TRBV6-2 or TRBV6-3 with TRBJ1-2; D perhaps matches TRBD1 (5 bases). This clonotype was sampled from a human donor in good health (CMV status not recorded). Some clones in this sample may be carry-over from other donors' samples. The sample here was cultured PBMCs, taken from culture after CMV antigen stimulation. The CDR3 DNA follows: TGTGCCAGCAGGATTCGACAGTTCGGCTACACCTTC. Encoded protein: CASRIRQFGYTF.